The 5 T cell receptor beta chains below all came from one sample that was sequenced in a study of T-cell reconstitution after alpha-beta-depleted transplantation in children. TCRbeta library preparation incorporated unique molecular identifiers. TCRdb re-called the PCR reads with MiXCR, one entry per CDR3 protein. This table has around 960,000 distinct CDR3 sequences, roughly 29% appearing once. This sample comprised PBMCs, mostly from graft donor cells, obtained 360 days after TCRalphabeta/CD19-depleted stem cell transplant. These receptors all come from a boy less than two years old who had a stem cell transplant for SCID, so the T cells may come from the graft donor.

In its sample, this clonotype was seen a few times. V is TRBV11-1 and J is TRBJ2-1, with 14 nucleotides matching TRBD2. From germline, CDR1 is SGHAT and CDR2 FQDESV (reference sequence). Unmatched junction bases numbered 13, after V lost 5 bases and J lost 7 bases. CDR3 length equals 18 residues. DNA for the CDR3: TGTGCCAGCAGCCAACGACTAGCGGGGGGGACAAGTAGAAATGAGCAGTTCTTC. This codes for CASSQRLAGGTSRNEQFF.

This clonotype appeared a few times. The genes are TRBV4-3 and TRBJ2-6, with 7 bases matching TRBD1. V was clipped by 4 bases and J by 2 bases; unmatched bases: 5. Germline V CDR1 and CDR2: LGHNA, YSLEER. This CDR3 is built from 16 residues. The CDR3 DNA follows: TGCGCCAGCAGCCCTGACAGGGCCACTGGGGCCAACGTCCTGACTTTC. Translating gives CASSPDRATGANVLTF.

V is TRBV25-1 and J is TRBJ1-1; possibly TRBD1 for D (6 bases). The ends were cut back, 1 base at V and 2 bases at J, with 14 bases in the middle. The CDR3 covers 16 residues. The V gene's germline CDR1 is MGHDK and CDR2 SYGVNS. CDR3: CASSELGTGLNTEAFF. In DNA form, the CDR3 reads TGTGCCAGCAGTGAATTGGGAACAGGGCTAAACACTGAAGCTTTCTTT.

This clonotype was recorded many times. The chain's CDR3 is CASRTGPEKLFF. The DNA of the CDR3 is TGTGCCAGCAGGACAGGACCAGAAAAACTGTTTTTT. The chain links TRBV6-2 or TRBV6-3 to TRBJ1-4; D may be TRBD1 (6 bases). The CDR3 extends over 12 amino acids. Germline values: CDR1 MNHEY, CDR2 SVGEGT. Trimming took 6 bases from V and 8 from J, leaving 10 bases between them.

The CDR3 loop reads CASSLSTSGTGELFF. The CDR3, as DNA: TGTGCCAGCAGTTTATCGACAAGCGGGACCGGGGAGCTGTTTTTT. The gene calls are TRBV28 and TRBJ2-2; a possible D gene is TRBD2 (6 bases). V was trimmed by 1 base and J by 5 bases, leaving 11 bases between them. Germline V gives CDR1 MDHEN, CDR2 SYDVKM. The CDR3 covers 15 residues.